A single sample gave rise to the 24 T cell receptor beta chains below, sequenced in a study of OX40 agonist ivuxolimab in advanced cancers. Profiled with immunoSEQ multiplex PCR; TCRdb holds only in-frame clones, not every one. The sample has tens of thousands of clones, roughly nine tenths seen once. Here the sequenced sample was CD4+ or CD8+ T cells sorted from blood, taken in a trial of the OX40 agonist ivuxolimab. The receptors originated from an adult with an advanced solid tumor such as melanoma, head and neck, liver or kidney cancer.

V is TRBV7-2 and J is TRBJ1-4; D uncertain. The ends were cut back, 4 bases at V and 9 bases at J, with 9 bases in the middle. The CDR3 runs to 12 residues. The germline gives CDR1 SGHTA, CDR2 FQGNSA. In nucleotides, the CDR3 is TGTGCCAGCAGCTCCAAAGGCCAAAAACTGTTTTTT. Amino acid sequence: CASSSKGQKLFF.

The V call is TRBV19, the J call TRBJ2-3, with 9 bases fitting TRBD1. V lost 9 bases to trimming and J lost 4 bases; unmatched junction nucleotides: 11. This CDR3 is 15 amino acids long. Germline V lookup: CDR1 LNHDA, CDR2 SQIVND (reference sequence). CDR3 sequence (DNA): TGTGCCAGCGGACTCGGACAGGGGAGGGCAGATACGCAGTATTTT. Protein product: CASGLGQGRADTQYF.

The J gene is TRBJ2-7, the V gene TRBV7-8; no reliable D call. Germline CDR1 and CDR2: SGHVS and FQNEAQ. V lost 0 bases to trimming and J lost 3 bases, with 12 bases between them. CDR3 length equals 15 residues. The CDR3 DNA is TGTGCCAGCAGCTTAGCGAGTGGCCCGGGCTACGAGCAGTACTTC. Residues: CASSLASGPGYEQYF.

The chain is built from TRBV18 and TRBJ1-5, with a tentative D call TRBD1 (5 bases). Trimming left V 6 bases short and J 3 bases short, with 9 bases between. Germline CDR1 KGHSH, CDR2 LQKENI. The CDR3 is made up of 13 amino acids. The CDR3, as DNA: TGTGCCAGCTCCTCGGGGGACAATCAGCCCCAGCATTTT. This encodes CASSSGDNQPQHF. Full variable domain (missing parts from reference TRBV18 and TRBJ1-5): NAGVMQNPRHLVRRRGQEARLRCSPMKGHSHVYWYRQLPEEGLKFMVYLQKENIIDESGMPKERFSAEFPKEGPSILRIQQVVRGDSAAYFCASSSGDNQPQHFGDGTRLSIL.

V usage is TRBV19 and J usage is TRBJ1-1; possible D gene TRBD1, 5 bases. Germline V gene sequence: CDR1 LNHDA, CDR2 SQIVND (reference sequence). The CDR3 totals 15 residues. The ends were cut back, 2 bases at V and 6 bases at J, with 16 bases in the middle. The CDR3 DNA is TGTGCCAGTAGTATATGGGGCCGTGTGAGGCCTGAAGCTTTCTTT. Its protein is CASSIWGRVRPEAFF.

The rearrangement links TRBV7-9 to TRBJ1-4, with 12 bases identical to TRBD1. The CDR3 consists of 14 residues. V dropped 4 bases and J dropped 8; count of bases not matched to a gene: 2. The germline V gene encodes CDR1 SEHNR and CDR2 FQNEAQ (reference sequence). Written as DNA, the CDR3 is TGTGCCAGCAGCTGGGACAGGGGGCAAGAAAAACTGTTTTTT. This codes for CASSWDRGQEKLFF.

This rearrangement joins TRBV7-2 to TRBJ2-2; D may be TRBD2 (6 bases). V lost 5 bases and J lost 0, with 13 bases in between. The CDR3 is 16 residues long. Germline-derived CDR1 and CDR2 are SGHTA and FQGNSA. This CDR3 reads CASSRTGTPNTGELFF. The CDR3 DNA reads TGTGCCAGCAGCAGAACCGGGACTCCGAACACCGGGGAGCTGTTTTTT.

V usage is TRBV7-9 and J usage is TRBJ2-1, with D uncertain. The V and J ends lost 6 bases and 9 bases respectively, with 24 bases between them. Germline CDR1 and CDR2: SEHNR and FQNEAQ (reference sequence). The CDR3 is 16 amino acids. CDR3 in DNA: TGTGCCAGCAGTCTCAGTCGGACCCAAACAGTCGTTGAGCAGTTCTTC. Its protein is CASSLSRTQTVVEQFF.

The chain joins TRBV10-3 to TRBJ2-7; 9 nucleotides match TRBD1. The trim removed 6 bases at V and 6 bases at J, leaving 9 bases unmatched. Germline V gene lookup returns CDR1 ENHRY and CDR2 SYGVKD. This CDR3 contains 14 residues. The CDR3 DNA reads TGTGCCATCAGATTACAGGGGGCCACTGGCGAGCAGTACTTC. It translates to CAIRLQGATGEQYF.

V is TRBV7-9 and J is TRBJ2-1; 9 nucleotides align to TRBD2. The CDR3 consists of 16 residues. CDR1 and CDR2 from the germline V gene are SEHNR and FQNEAQ (reference sequence). With 1 base clipped from V and 2 bases from J, the junction kept 3 bases outside the gene matches. This CDR3 is CASSLVASGAYNEQFF. CDR3 sequence (DNA): TGTGCCAGCAGCTTAGTGGCTAGCGGGGCCTACAATGAGCAGTTCTTC.

This clone was observed a single time. The genes are TRBV7-2 and TRBJ2-2; D is possibly TRBD1 or TRBD2 (6 bases each). This CDR3 contains 16 residues. Germline V CDR1 and CDR2: SGHTA, FQGNSA. Trimming took 3 bases from V and 6 from J, leaving 17 bases between them. DNA of the CDR3: TGTGCCAGCAGCTTGGGGGGCAGCCATTACCCCGGGGAGCTGTTTTTT. Amino acid sequence: CASSLGGSHYPGELFF. Full variable domain (rest looked up from reference TRBV7-2 and TRBJ2-2): GAGVSQSPSNKVTEKGKDVELRCDPISGHTALYWYRQSLGQGLEFLIYFQGNSAPDKSGLPSDRFSAERTGGSVSTLTIQRTQQEDSAVYLCASSLGGSHYPGELFFGEGSRLTVL.

The V and J genes are TRBV4-1 and TRBJ1-5; D uncertain. This CDR3 comprises 16 residues. V lost 0 bases and J 3 bases, leaving 12 bases between the germline ends. In germline, CDR1 is MGHRA, CDR2 YSYEKL. CDR3 region: CASSQDGDPINQPQHF. The CDR3 region has the DNA TGCGCCAGCAGCCAAGATGGAGACCCAATCAATCAGCCCCAGCATTTT.

This clone was counted a single time. This chain connects TRBV19 to TRBJ2-3; 7 positions agree with TRBD2. V was pared by 8 bases and J by 2 bases, with 4 bases of the junction left unmatched. CDR3 size: 13 residues. Germline CDR1 reads LNHDA; CDR2 reads SQIVND (reference sequence). CDR3: CASRLAHTDTQYF. The CDR3 nucleotides read TGTGCCAGTCGACTAGCCCACACAGATACGCAGTATTTT.

The J gene is TRBJ1-5, the V gene TRBV19, with D maybe TRBD1 (6 bases). V dropped 1 base and J dropped 5 bases, with 12 bases sitting between them. CDR1 and CDR2 (germline): LNHDA, SQIVND (reference sequence). The CDR3 has 15 residues. This CDR3 reads CASSIGSGAYQPQHF. CDR3 coding DNA: TGTGCCAGTAGTATAGGGTCGGGGGCTTATCAGCCCCAGCATTTT.

The chain uses TRBV29-1 and TRBJ2-5; 7 bases map to TRBD1. Germline V gene data show CDR1 as SQVTM and CDR2 as ANQGSEA. V lost 4 bases, J lost 2 bases, and 10 bases stayed unmatched. The CDR3 spans 15 residues. The CDR3 sequence: CSVVPLLRGQETQYF. CDR3 bases: TGCAGCGTTGTCCCGCTTCTCAGGGGGCAAGAGACCCAGTACTTC. The variable domain in full, with the rest retrieved from reference TRBV29-1 and TRBJ2-5, is SAVISQKPSRDICQRGTSLTIQCQVDSQVTMMFWYRQQPGQSLTLIATANQGSEATYESGFVIDKFPISRPNLTFSTLTVSNMSPEDSSIYLCSVVPLLRGQETQYFGPGTRLLVL.

The chain combines TRBV5-4 with TRBJ2-7; 11 positions agree with TRBD1. Germline CDR1 reads SGHNT; CDR2 reads YYREEE (reference sequence). CDR3 length: 14 amino acids. Losses at the gene ends were 4 bases for V and 5 bases for J; bases not matched to a gene: 5. The CDR3 here is CASSHGQGADEQYF. CDR3 nucleotides: TGTGCCAGCAGCCACGGACAGGGGGCGGACGAGCAGTACTTC.

V and J are TRBV19 and TRBJ1-2, with unresolved D. Germline V gives CDR1 LNHDA, CDR2 SQIVND (reference sequence). This CDR3 contains 12 residues. CDR3 in amino acids: CVSRSVGYGYTF. CDR3 coding DNA: TGTGTCAGCAGGAGTGTCGGCTATGGCTACACCTTC.

V is TRBV28 and J is TRBJ1-4; TRBD1 aligns across 10 bases. The J segment lost 7 bases and the V segment lost 4 bases, leaving 6 bases of the junction unmatched. Germline CDR1 and CDR2: MDHEN and SYDVKM. The CDR3 extends over 15 amino acids. The CDR3 reads CASSSSGQGTEKLFF. For the CDR3, the DNA is TGTGCCAGCAGTTCCTCGGGACAGGGGACTGAAAAACTGTTTTTT.

This clone was picked up one time. V usage is TRBV10-1 and J usage is TRBJ2-1; D gene ambiguous. Germline loops: CDR1 WNHNN, CDR2 SYGVQD (reference sequence). Trimming stripped 0 bases from V and 4 bases from J, with 19 bases between. This CDR3 has 18 amino acids. The CDR3 region is CASSESHRLTASYNEQFF. The CDR3 nucleotides are TGCGCCAGCAGTGAGTCCCACCGCTTAACCGCATCATACAATGAGCAGTTCTTC.

The chain combines TRBV5-1 with TRBJ2-1; TRBD1 matches at 8 bases. This CDR3 comprises 15 residues. The J segment lost 2 bases and the V segment lost 0 bases, leaving 1 base of the junction unmatched. Germline lookup yields CDR1 SGHRS and CDR2 YFSETQ. Written as DNA, the CDR3 is TGCGCCAGCAGCTTGGGACAGGGGACCTACAATGAGCAGTTCTTC. As protein: CASSLGQGTYNEQFF.

This clone was counted only a few times. The rearrangement uses TRBV7-2 and TRBJ1-1; D remains ambiguous. Germline assignment: CDR1 SGHTA and CDR2 FQGNSA. Trimming cost V 7 bases and J 0 bases, with 12 bases left between them. CDR3 length: 14 amino acids. The CDR3 sequence is CASTKMTVNTEAFF. CDR3 DNA: TGTGCCAGCACCAAGATGACGGTGAACACTGAAGCTTTCTTT.

The chain is built from TRBV20-1 and TRBJ1-2; D uncertain. Germline loops: CDR1 DFQATT, CDR2 SNEGSKA (reference sequence). This CDR3 contains 8 residues. V lost 3 bases and J 10 bases, leaving 3 bases between the germline ends. This CDR3 reads CSARDYTF. CDR3 DNA: TGCAGTGCTAGGGACTACACCTTC.

The chain carries TRBV30 and TRBJ2-2, with TRBD2 matching 9 bases. Trimming removed 1 base from V and 4 bases from J; junction bases left unmatched: 13. The CDR3 length is 18 residues. Looked up from germline, CDR1 is GTSNPN and CDR2 is SVGIG (reference sequence). CDR3 region: CAWSAKAGGPRGTGELFF. The CDR3, as DNA: TGTGCCTGGAGTGCAAAGGCGGGAGGGCCGAGGGGCACCGGGGAGCTGTTTTTT.

V usage is TRBV30 and J usage is TRBJ2-7; D perhaps matches TRBD2 (6 bases). The CDR3 is 14 amino acids. Per germline, CDR1 GTSNPN and CDR2 SVGIG (reference sequence). V lost 3 bases to trimming and J lost 0 bases, with 12 bases between them. The CDR3 here is CAWRWGGTSYEQYF. The CDR3 bases are TGTGCCTGGAGGTGGGGCGGGACCTCCTACGAGCAGTACTTC.